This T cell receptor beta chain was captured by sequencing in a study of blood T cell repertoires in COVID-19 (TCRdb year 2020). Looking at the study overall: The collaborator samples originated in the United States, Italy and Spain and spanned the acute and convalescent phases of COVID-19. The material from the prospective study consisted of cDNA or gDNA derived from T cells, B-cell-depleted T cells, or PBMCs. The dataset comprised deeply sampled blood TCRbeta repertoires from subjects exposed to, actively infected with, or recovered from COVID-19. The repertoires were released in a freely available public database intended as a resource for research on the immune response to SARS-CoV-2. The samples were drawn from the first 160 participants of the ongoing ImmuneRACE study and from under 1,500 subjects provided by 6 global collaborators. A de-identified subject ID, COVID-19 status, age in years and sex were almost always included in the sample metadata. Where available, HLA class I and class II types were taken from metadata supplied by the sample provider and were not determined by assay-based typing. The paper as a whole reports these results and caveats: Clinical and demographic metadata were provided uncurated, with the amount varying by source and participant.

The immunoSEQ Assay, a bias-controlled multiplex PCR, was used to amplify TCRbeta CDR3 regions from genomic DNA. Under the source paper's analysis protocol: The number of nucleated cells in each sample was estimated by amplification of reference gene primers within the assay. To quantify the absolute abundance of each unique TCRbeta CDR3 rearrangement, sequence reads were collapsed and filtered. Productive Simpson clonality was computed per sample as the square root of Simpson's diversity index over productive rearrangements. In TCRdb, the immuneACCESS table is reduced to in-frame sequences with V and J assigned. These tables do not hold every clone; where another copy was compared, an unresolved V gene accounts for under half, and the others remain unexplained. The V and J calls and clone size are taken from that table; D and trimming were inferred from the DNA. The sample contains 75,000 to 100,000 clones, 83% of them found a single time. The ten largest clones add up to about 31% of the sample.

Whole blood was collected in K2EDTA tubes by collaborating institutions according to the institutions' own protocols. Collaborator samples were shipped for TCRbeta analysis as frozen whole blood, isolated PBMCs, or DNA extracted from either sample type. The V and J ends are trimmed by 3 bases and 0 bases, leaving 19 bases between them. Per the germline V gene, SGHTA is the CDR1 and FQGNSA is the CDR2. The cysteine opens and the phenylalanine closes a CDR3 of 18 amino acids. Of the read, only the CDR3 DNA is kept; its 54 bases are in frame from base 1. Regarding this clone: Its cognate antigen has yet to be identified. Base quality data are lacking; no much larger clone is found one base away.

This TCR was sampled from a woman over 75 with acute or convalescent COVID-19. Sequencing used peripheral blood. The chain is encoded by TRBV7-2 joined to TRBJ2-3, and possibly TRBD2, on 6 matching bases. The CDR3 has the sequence CASSFNGGKTVSTDTQYF. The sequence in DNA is TGTGCCAGCAGCTTTAACGGGGGTAAAACAGTTAGCACAGATACGCAGTATTTT. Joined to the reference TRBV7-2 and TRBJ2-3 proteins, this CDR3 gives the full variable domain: GAGVSQSPSNKVTEKGKDVELRCDPISGHTALYWYRQSLGQGLEFLIYFQGNSAPDKSGLPSDRFSAERTGGSVSTLTIQRTQQEDSAVYLCASSFNGGKTVSTDTQYFGPGTRLTVL.